The clone carrying this TCR beta chain was seen only a few times. Its antigen is still unknown. Germline V gives CDR1 KGHDR, CDR2 SFDVKD. Trimming left V 6 bases short and J 10 bases short, with 20 bases between. The CDR3 sequence is 14 residues long. This record comes from a study of vaccination and CD4 T cells after COVID-19. An Oncomine TCR Beta short-read assay was used to sequence the DNA from cultured CD4+ T cells. In TCRdb, the PCR reads were re-called with MiXCR into one record per CDR3 protein. The top ten hold more than 11% of the sample, which has roughly 18,000 distinct CDR3 sequences, 43% seen once. Described treatment: approximately nine-day PBMC culture with coronavirus spike peptide pools or control peptides (ViraFEST assay). ViraFEST grew antigen-specific T cells using peptide pools, then sequenced TCRs.

The source of this sequence is a human donor who had recovered from COVID-19. Sequenced sample: CD4+ T cells from blood, cultured in vitro. The chain has TRBV24-1 and TRBJ1-2, with a possible D match to TRBD1 (6 bases). CDR3 bases: TGTGCCACCAGTTCTCCGGACAGCACAGCTGACTACACCTTC. Protein product: CATSSPDSTADYTF.